The entry below describes one T cell receptor (beta chain). Germline V CDR1 and CDR2: MNHNS, SASEGT. J gave up 5 bases and V 3 bases, and 6 bases lay outside the gene matches. The CDR3 consists of 14 residues. This record belongs to a study of shared clonotypes between healthy human individuals. Partitioning of CD4+ cells yielded a CD45RA+ naive subset and a CD45RA-negative memory subset. The data were produced by immunoSEQ multiplex PCR, yet TCRdb's version contains in-frame clones alone and is incomplete. The profile shows roughly 1.5 million clones, under 99% of them singletons. Sequences were obtained from naive CD4+ T cells sorted from blood. Indicated subset: CD45RA+ positively selected. This TCR was sampled from a man aged 30 to 45 in good health. V usage is TRBV6-1 and J usage is TRBJ2-7; the match to TRBD2 covers 8 bases. The CDR3 DNA is TGTGCCAGCAGTGACCCAGCGGGAGATCACGAGCAGTACTTC. Translating gives CASSDPAGDHEQYF.